These 8 T cell receptor delta chains came from one sample sequenced in a study of gamma-delta T cells after stem cell transplantation. TCRdb re-called the RT-PCR reads through CATT. This sample yields 13,000 or so delta-chain clones, of which approximately 33% are seen a single time; approximately 3.9% belongs to the top ten. Sequenced input: gamma-delta T cells. The source of these receptors is a human donor. It is not recorded whose cells these are; they may come from a transplant donor.

This clone was seen only a few times. Here the CDR3 reads CAASTLRWGKIGTDKLIF. CDR3 DNA: TGTGCAGCAAGCACACTACGGTGGGGGAAAATAGGCACCGATAAACTCATCTTT. V and J are TRAV29/DV5 and TRDJ1; possibly TRDD3 for D (7 bases). Looked up from germline, CDR1 is NSMFDY and CDR2 is ISSIKDK. V lost 1 base and J 1 base, leaving 23 bases between the germline ends. The CDR3 totals 18 residues.

Worth noting for this clone: Mismatch with germline at one junction end may stem from a read error. J is TRDJ3 and V is TRDV2, with 9 nucleotides matching TRDD3. There are 19 residues in the CDR3. Per the germline V gene, CDR1 is GEAIGNYY and CDR2 is EKD. The CDR3 loop is CACDTVEGIRSWDTRQMFF. DNA of the CDR3: TGTGCCTGCGACACCGTAGAGGGGATACGCTCCTGGGACACCCGACAGATGTTTTTC.

About this clone itself: One end of the junction varies from germline; a read error may be responsible. This chain uses TRDV2 with TRDJ3; TRDD3 matches 7 bases. The germline CDR1 and CDR2 sequences are GEAIGNYY and EKD. The CDR3 runs to 20 residues. For the CDR3, the DNA is TGTGCCTGTGACTCCTGGCCTGGGGGTCTTAGCTCCTGTGACACCCGCCAGATGTTTTTC. Translation gives CACDSWPGGLSSCDTRQMFF.

This clone was seen a few times. The sample has other DNA sequences that encode this CDR3 too. The V and J genes are TRDV2 and TRDJ3; 7 nucleotides line up with TRDD3. V shed 2 bases and J 0 bases; nucleotides not matched to a gene: 6. Germline CDR1 GEAIGNYY, CDR2 EKD. The length of the CDR3 is 18 residues. DNA of the CDR3: TGTGCCTGTGACAAAGTACTGGGGAGCTCCTGGGACACCCGACAGATGTTTTTC. This gives the protein CACDKVLGSSWDTRQMFF.

The chain joins TRAV29/DV5 to TRDJ1; D gene unclear. The CDR3 runs to 15 residues. CDR1 NSMFDY and CDR2 ISSIKDK come from the germline V gene. V dropped 0 bases and J dropped 4 bases, with 16 bases sitting between them. Here the CDR3 DNA reads TGTGCAGCAAGCGCCTATCCCACTCCCGTCGATAAACTCATCTTT. Translated: CAASAYPTPVDKLIF. Based on the CDR3 plus reference TRAV29/DV5 and TRDJ1, the full variable domain is DQQVKQNSPSLSVQEGRISILNCDYTNSMFDYFLWYKKYPAEGPTFLISISSIKDKNEDGRFTVFLNKSAKHLSLHIVPSQPGDSAVYFCAASAYPTPVDKLIFGKGTRVTVEP.

A few counts support this clone. The rearrangement joins TRDV1 to TRDJ1; 8 nucleotides agree with TRDD3. The CDR3 loop spans 17 amino acids. V dropped 1 base and J dropped 0; count of bases not matched to a gene: 7. The germline gives CDR1 TSWWSYY, CDR2 QGS. CDR3 bases: TGTGCTCTTGGGGAACCCTGGGGGACCTTAAACACCGATAAACTCATCTTT. The encoded protein is CALGEPWGTLNTDKLIF.

The chain links TRDV1 to TRDJ1, with 9 bases matching TRDD3. V was clipped by 2 bases and J by 1 base; unmatched bases: 14. This CDR3 has 19 amino acids. Looked up from germline, CDR1 is TSWWSYY and CDR2 is QGS. CDR3 amino acids: CALGEGSPPDWGSTDKLIF. The CDR3 DNA is TGTGCTCTTGGGGAAGGTTCCCCCCCGGACTGGGGGAGCACCGATAAACTCATCTTT.

This CDR3 is CACDTWGIWSSWDTRQMFF. In DNA form, the CDR3 reads TGTGCCTGTGACACCTGGGGGATATGGAGCTCCTGGGACACCCGACAGATGTTTTTC. The chain combines TRDV2 with TRDJ3; the match to TRDD3 covers 9 bases. This CDR3 has 19 amino acids. Germline loops: CDR1 GEAIGNYY, CDR2 EKD. V dropped 0 bases and J dropped 0; count of bases not matched to a gene: 5.